Listed below are T cell receptor beta chains from one sample, sequenced in a study of T cell changes during pregnancy in multiple sclerosis. Using immunoSEQ multiplex PCR, the repertoire was profiled, and TCRdb retains in-frame clones only, with some absent. The sample lists 25,000 to 40,000 clones; over 80% were seen once. Source: CD8+ T cells from peripheral blood mononuclear cells, taken before pregnancy. The source is a female donor with multiple sclerosis, enrolled in a pregnancy study. CDR3s include the opening cysteine and the closing phenylalanine or tryptophan. A D gene is named only where the DNA matches it firmly. Clone size is shown for a subset of rows, as once, few, many or a class of expanded clone.

j_call	d_call	cdr3_length	clone_size	v_call	cdr3_nt	cdr3_aa
TRBJ1-1	-	11	-	TRBV19	TGTGCCAGTAGTATCGGGGCTGAAGCTTTCTTT	CASSIGAEAFF
TRBJ1-5	-	15	once	TRBV10-3	TGTGCCATCAGTGACTCGGGTTTTGGCAATCAGCCCCAGCATTTT	CAISDSGFGNQPQHF
TRBJ2-1	TRBD2	19	-	TRBV28	TGTGCCAGCAGTTTCCCAGAGTTCGGGCTAGCGGGAGAGTCAAATGAGCAGTTCTTC	CASSFPEFGLAGESNEQFF
TRBJ2-1	TRBD2	16	-	TRBV11-3	TGTGCCAGCAGCCGCGGACTAGCGGGAGGGCTAAATGAGCAGTTCTTC	CASSRGLAGGLNEQFF
TRBJ2-3	TRBD2	20	-	TRBV10-3	TGTGCCATCAGTGGCCCTGGGGTCTGGACTAGCGGGAGTAACACAGATACGCAGTATTTT	CAISGPGVWTSGSNTDTQYF
TRBJ1-4	TRBD1	13	-	TRBV6-1	TGTGCCAGCGGGGACAGGGGGCAGGAAAAACTGTTTTTT	CASGDRGQEKLFF
TRBJ1-5	-	16	-	TRBV4-2	TGTGCCAGCCAAGCGGGGTTAGCCCGTGGCGATCAGCCCCAGCATTTT	CASQAGLARGDQPQHF
TRBJ2-4	TRBD2	14	-	TRBV7-9	TGTGCCAGCAGCGCGCGGGGGGTAGGAAACATTCAGTACTTC	CASSARGVGNIQYF
TRBJ2-5	TRBD1	13	-	TRBV7-6	TGTGCCAGCAGCTTGGACAGGGAAGAGACCCAGTACTTC	CASSLDREETQYF
TRBJ1-1	TRBD1	15	-	TRBV7-9	TGTGCCAGCAGCTACCCGGGACAGGGGGGAACTGAAGCTTTCTTT	CASSYPGQGGTEAFF
TRBJ2-2	TRBD1	15	-	TRBV7-2	TGTGCCAGCAGTCCGGGACAGGGTTACACCGGGGAGCTGTTTTTT	CASSPGQGYTGELFF
TRBJ2-1	TRBD1	18	-	TRBV27	TGTGCCAGCAGTTTGGCCCCCGGGACAGGGGTCCCCTACAATGAGCAGTTCTTC	CASSLAPGTGVPYNEQFF
TRBJ2-7	TRBD1	14	-	TRBV13	TGTGCCAGCAGCACAGGGGATCCGACCTACGAGCAGTACTTC	CASSTGDPTYEQYF
TRBJ2-7	TRBD1	15	-	TRBV27	TGTGCCAGCAGTACTTATACAGGGGGTGGTCACGAGCAGTACTTC	CASSTYTGGGHEQYF
TRBJ2-7	TRBD2	14	-	TRBV27	TGTGCCAGCAGTTTTTCTAGCGGGACCTACGAGCAGTACTTC	CASSFSSGTYEQYF
TRBJ1-2	-	14	-	TRBV7-9	TGTGCCAGCAGCTTAGGGACAGACCTCTATGGCTACACCTTC	CASSLGTDLYGYTF
TRBJ2-7	-	14	-	TRBV4-1	TGCGCCAGCAGCCAAGGTTCACGGGATCGCGAGCAGTACTTC	CASSQGSRDREQYF
TRBJ2-7	TRBD2	15	-	TRBV19	TGTGCCAGTAGTATAAGGCGGGAGTCTTTCCACGAGCAGTACTTC	CASSIRRESFHEQYF
TRBJ2-7	TRBD1	14	-	TRBV5-1	TGCGCCAGCAGCCCTGGGACAGGGGGGTACGAGCAGTACTTC	CASSPGTGGYEQYF
TRBJ2-7	-	13	-	TRBV7-9	TGTGCCAGCAGCTTGGAGGGCCCCTACGAGCAGTACTTC	CASSLEGPYEQYF
TRBJ2-3	-	17	-	TRBV27	TGTGCCAGCAGTTTATCCGAGGGAGACGCTAGCACAGATACGCAGTATTTT	CASSLSEGDASTDTQYF
TRBJ1-4	TRBD1	14	-	TRBV30	TGTGCCTGGAAACAGGGACAGGGGTTTGAAAAACTGTTTTTT	CAWKQGQGFEKLFF